Listed below are T cell receptor beta chains from one sample, sequenced in a study of beta chain features in type 1 diabetes. Only in-frame clones appear in the TCRdb table, and some are missing; sequencing was by immunoSEQ multiplex PCR. The repertoire consists of about 240,000 clones, with roughly 13% occurring once and the leading ten covering 0.015% to 0.02%. The source material was naive CD4+ T cells from blood. The receptors were gathered from a man between 25 and 39 years old with type 1 diabetes. Both conserved end residues are part of each CDR3. A D gene is named only where the DNA matches it firmly. Expanded clones are given a class, and other clones once, few, many or no size at all.

v_call: TRBV4-1; j_call: TRBJ1-2; d_call: .; clone_size: .; cdr3_aa: CASSQGEGSPGYGYTF; cdr3_nt: TGCGCCAGCAGCCAAGGGGAGGGATCCCCGGGCTATGGCTACACCTTC
v_call: TRBV30; j_call: TRBJ1-4; d_call: TRBD1; clone_size: .; cdr3_aa: CAWSGQVVEKLFF; cdr3_nt: TGTGCCTGGAGCGGACAGGTCGTAGAAAAACTGTTTTTT
v_call: TRBV19; j_call: TRBJ2-5; d_call: TRBD1; clone_size: .; cdr3_aa: CASAGGQVYQETQYF; cdr3_nt: TGTGCCAGTGCAGGGGGACAGGTGTACCAAGAGACCCAGTACTTC
v_call: TRBV6-4; j_call: TRBJ1-2; d_call: .; clone_size: few; cdr3_aa: CASRERRSGYTF; cdr3_nt: TGTGCCAGCAGGGAACGGCGGAGTGGCTACACCTTC
v_call: TRBV30; j_call: TRBJ1-5; d_call: TRBD1; clone_size: few; cdr3_aa: CAWSGGTGGNQPQHF; cdr3_nt: TGTGCCTGGAGTGGGGGGACAGGTGGGAATCAGCCCCAGCATTTT
v_call: TRBV7-2; j_call: TRBJ2-3; d_call: .; clone_size: .; cdr3_aa: CASSQILADTDTQYF; cdr3_nt: TGTGCCAGCAGCCAAATCTTAGCAGACACAGATACGCAGTATTTT
v_call: TRBV10-1; j_call: TRBJ2-5; d_call: TRBD1; clone_size: few; cdr3_aa: CASSRDRGKTQYF; cdr3_nt: TGCGCCAGCAGTAGGGACAGGGGAAAGACCCAGTACTTC
v_call: TRBV9; j_call: TRBJ1-1; d_call: .; clone_size: few; cdr3_aa: CASSVATGLNTEAFF; cdr3_nt: TGTGCCAGCAGCGTAGCTACAGGATTGAACACTGAAGCTTTCTTT
v_call: TRBV5-4; j_call: TRBJ1-2; d_call: .; clone_size: few; cdr3_aa: CASRQGTAVLAF; cdr3_nt: TGTGCCAGCAGACAGGGTACGGCGGTCCTCGCGTTC
v_call: TRBV6-5; j_call: TRBJ1-1; d_call: .; clone_size: .; cdr3_aa: CASGRRYTEAFF; cdr3_nt: TGTGCCAGCGGAAGGAGGTATACTGAAGCTTTCTTT
v_call: TRBV14; j_call: TRBJ2-7; d_call: .; clone_size: few; cdr3_aa: CASSKGVEQYF; cdr3_nt: TGTGCCAGCAGCAAGGGGGTCGAGCAGTACTTC
v_call: TRBV7-9; j_call: TRBJ2-7; d_call: .; clone_size: .; cdr3_aa: CASSLEFVPYEQYF; cdr3_nt: TGTGCCAGCAGCTTAGAATTCGTCCCCTACGAGCAGTACTTC
v_call: TRBV7-2; j_call: TRBJ2-7; d_call: .; clone_size: few; cdr3_aa: CASSLDGSTYEQYF; cdr3_nt: TGTGCCAGCAGCTTAGACGGGAGTACCTACGAGCAGTACTTC
v_call: TRBV18; j_call: TRBJ2-2; d_call: TRBD2; clone_size: .; cdr3_aa: CASSPSGLQNTGELFF; cdr3_nt: TGTGCCAGCTCACCTTCGGGACTACAGAACACCGGGGAGCTGTTTTTT
v_call: TRBV14; j_call: TRBJ2-5; d_call: .; clone_size: few; cdr3_aa: CASSPPGGGGETQYF; cdr3_nt: TGTGCCAGCAGCCCCCCCGGTGGGGGCGGAGAGACCCAGTACTTC
v_call: TRBV2; j_call: TRBJ2-7; d_call: TRBD2; clone_size: once; cdr3_aa: CASRAASGGAYEQYF; cdr3_nt: TGTGCCAGCAGAGCCGCTAGCGGGGGGGCCTACGAGCAGTACTTC
v_call: TRBV9; j_call: TRBJ2-3; d_call: TRBD2; clone_size: .; cdr3_aa: CASSVSGGAADTQYF; cdr3_nt: TGTGCCAGCAGCGTTAGCGGGGGGGCCGCAGATACGCAGTATTTT
v_call: TRBV27; j_call: TRBJ2-2; d_call: .; clone_size: .; cdr3_aa: CASSFNRGSGELFF; cdr3_nt: TGTGCCAGCAGTTTTAACAGAGGGTCCGGGGAGCTGTTTTTT
v_call: TRBV19; j_call: TRBJ2-2; d_call: TRBD1; clone_size: few; cdr3_aa: CASSTRTGIGGELFF; cdr3_nt: TGTGCCAGTAGTACCCGGACAGGGATCGGCGGGGAGCTGTTTTTT
v_call: TRBV18; j_call: TRBJ1-6; d_call: .; clone_size: .; cdr3_aa: CASSPRNGGAPYNSPLHF; cdr3_nt: TGTGCCAGCTCACCAAGGAACGGGGGGGCGCCCTATAATTCACCCCTCCACTTT
v_call: TRBV18; j_call: TRBJ1-4; d_call: .; clone_size: .; cdr3_aa: CASSPRAPEKLFF; cdr3_nt: TGTGCCAGCTCACCACGGGCTCCGGAAAAACTGTTTTTT
v_call: TRBV29-1; j_call: TRBJ1-1; d_call: .; clone_size: .; cdr3_aa: CSVGTGPTNTEAFF; cdr3_nt: TGCAGCGTTGGAACAGGGCCGACGAACACTGAAGCTTTCTTT
v_call: TRBV5-4; j_call: TRBJ2-2; d_call: .; clone_size: .; cdr3_aa: CASSLATSNTGELFF; cdr3_nt: TGTGCCAGCAGCTTGGCCACATCGAACACCGGGGAGCTGTTTTTT
v_call: TRBV9; j_call: TRBJ2-7; d_call: TRBD2; clone_size: few; cdr3_aa: CASSVGLREAHYEQYF; cdr3_nt: TGTGCCAGCAGCGTAGGCCTGCGGGAGGCTCACTACGAGCAGTACTTC
v_call: TRBV6-1; j_call: TRBJ1-2; d_call: .; clone_size: .; cdr3_aa: CASSPHGRVYDGYTF; cdr3_nt: TGTGCCAGCAGTCCCCATGGCAGGGTATACGATGGCTACACCTTC
v_call: TRBV9; j_call: TRBJ1-1; d_call: .; clone_size: .; cdr3_aa: CASSGRGGPTEAFF; cdr3_nt: TGTGCCAGCAGCGGGCGGGGGGGCCCCACTGAAGCTTTCTTT
v_call: TRBV10-3; j_call: TRBJ2-5; d_call: .; clone_size: .; cdr3_aa: CAISESTQETQYF; cdr3_nt: TGTGCCATCAGTGAGTCCACACAAGAGACCCAGTACTTC
v_call: TRBV5-1; j_call: TRBJ1-1; d_call: .; clone_size: few; cdr3_aa: CASSLGGGALEAFF; cdr3_nt: TGCGCCAGCAGCTTGGGTGGAGGGGCCCTTGAAGCTTTCTTT
v_call: TRBV10-2; j_call: TRBJ2-1; d_call: .; clone_size: few; cdr3_aa: CASSESPPTEFF; cdr3_nt: TGCGCCAGCAGTGAGTCCCCCCCCACGGAGTTCTTC
v_call: TRBV6-1; j_call: TRBJ2-4; d_call: .; clone_size: few; cdr3_aa: CASSDPPRDGAKNIQYF; cdr3_nt: TGTGCCAGCAGTGATCCCCCTAGAGACGGGGCCAAAAACATTCAGTACTTC
v_call: TRBV6-5; j_call: TRBJ1-2; d_call: .; clone_size: few; cdr3_aa: CASSYSRDGWGYTF; cdr3_nt: TGTGCCAGCAGTTACTCCAGGGATGGATGGGGCTACACCTTC
v_call: TRBV29-1; j_call: TRBJ2-2; d_call: .; clone_size: .; cdr3_aa: CSVERGTGELFF; cdr3_nt: TGCAGCGTTGAAAGGGGGACCGGGGAGCTGTTTTTT
v_call: TRBV4-2; j_call: TRBJ2-5; d_call: .; clone_size: .; cdr3_aa: CASSPSVQETQYF; cdr3_nt: TGTGCCAGCAGCCCGTCGGTTCAAGAGACCCAGTACTTC
v_call: TRBV5-1; j_call: TRBJ2-1; d_call: .; clone_size: .; cdr3_aa: CASSLVESLANEQFF; cdr3_nt: TGCGCCAGCAGCTTGGTGGAGTCTCTCGCCAATGAGCAGTTCTTC
v_call: TRBV9; j_call: TRBJ2-1; d_call: TRBD2; clone_size: .; cdr3_aa: CASSVEPGGDNEQFF; cdr3_nt: TGTGCCAGCAGCGTTGAACCTGGGGGGGACAATGAGCAGTTCTTC
v_call: TRBV7-6; j_call: TRBJ2-6; d_call: .; clone_size: .; cdr3_aa: CASSPRGDSGANVLTF; cdr3_nt: TGTGCCAGCAGCCCCAGGGGGGACTCTGGGGCCAACGTCCTGACTTTC
v_call: TRBV15; j_call: TRBJ2-7; d_call: TRBD1; clone_size: .; cdr3_aa: CATSTLQGTGNF; cdr3_nt: TGTGCCACCAGCACCTTACAGGGGACAGGAAACTTC
v_call: TRBV18; j_call: TRBJ1-1; d_call: .; clone_size: .; cdr3_aa: CASSQRVTEAFF; cdr3_nt: TGTGCCAGCTCGCAGAGGGTTACTGAAGCTTTCTTT
v_call: TRBV6-5; j_call: TRBJ1-1; d_call: .; clone_size: .; cdr3_aa: CASITFPGGTEAFF; cdr3_nt: TGTGCCAGCATTACCTTCCCCGGAGGGACTGAAGCTTTCTTT
v_call: TRBV18; j_call: TRBJ2-5; d_call: .; clone_size: .; cdr3_aa: CASSPPEETQYF; cdr3_nt: TGTGCCAGCTCACCACCGGAGGAGACCCAGTACTTC
v_call: TRBV5-1; j_call: TRBJ1-1; d_call: TRBD1; clone_size: .; cdr3_aa: CASTTGTGVGTEAFF; cdr3_nt: TGCGCCAGCACCACCGGGACAGGAGTAGGCACTGAAGCTTTCTTT
v_call: TRBV18; j_call: TRBJ1-4; d_call: .; clone_size: .; cdr3_aa: CASSVIRAPNEKLFF; cdr3_nt: TGTGCCAGCTCAGTCATAAGAGCGCCTAATGAAAAACTGTTTTTT